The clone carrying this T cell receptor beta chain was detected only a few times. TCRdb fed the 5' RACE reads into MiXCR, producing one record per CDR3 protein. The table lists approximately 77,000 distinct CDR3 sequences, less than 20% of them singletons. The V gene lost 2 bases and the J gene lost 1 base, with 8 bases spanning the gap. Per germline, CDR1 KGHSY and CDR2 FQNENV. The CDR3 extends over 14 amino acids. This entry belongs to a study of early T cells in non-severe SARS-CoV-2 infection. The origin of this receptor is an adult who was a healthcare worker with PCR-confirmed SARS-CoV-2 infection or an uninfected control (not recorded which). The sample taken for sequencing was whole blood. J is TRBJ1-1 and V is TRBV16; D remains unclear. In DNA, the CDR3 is TGTGCCAGCAGCCAAGCGGACTGGAACACTGAAGCTTTCTTT. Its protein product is CASSQADWNTEAFF. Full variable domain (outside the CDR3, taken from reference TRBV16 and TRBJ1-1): GEEVAQTPKHLVRGEGQKAKLYCAPIKGHSYVFWYQQVLKNEFKFLISFQNENVFDETGMPKERFSAKCLPNSPCSLEIQATKLEDSAVYFCASSQADWNTEAFFGQGTRLTVV.